The TCR beta chain described here comes from a study of regulatory T cells in long-lasting Graves disease (dated by TCRdb to about 2021). Regarding the research as a whole: To count as having persistent Graves' disease, a patient had to have received antithyroid drug treatment for over 5 years with TSH receptor autoantibodies remaining persistently positive. Patients with persistent Graves' disease were compared with patients with newly diagnosed Graves' disease using TCR sequencing and RNA sequencing of peripheral blood. The study was conducted in China and was registered as a clinical trial. A total of roughly 33 samples underwent TCR sequencing: roughly 13 from persistent and around 20 from newly diagnosed Graves' disease patients. In the clinical cohort, patients with persistent Graves' disease had used antithyroid drugs for an average of approximately eleven years. Points the paper makes about the study in general: Preferential use of TRBV28, TRBJ1-2 and TRBJ2-5 was observed in persistent disease, whereas TRBV20-1 and TRBJ2-1 were favored in newly diagnosed disease. A larger number of public clonotypes was shared among persistent patients (approximately 3,000) than among newly diagnosed patients (roughly 980). Only the TCR beta chain was sequenced and analyzed. Persistent Graves' disease patients showed lower TCR Shannon entropy and fewer highly expanded clones than newly diagnosed patients, suggesting clonal expansion. Peripheral blood alone was examined, since thyroid tissue, which constituted the primary lesion, could not be accessed. As a limitation, the authors acknowledged that the small sample size may reduce accuracy.

There are a few counts of this clonotype. What this receptor recognizes is not known. Base qualities were left out, and no much larger clone turns up one base away. Spanning cysteine to phenylalanine, the CDR3 consists of 16 amino acids. Only CDR3 DNA is held: 48 bases, read in frame from base 1. The germline V gene supplies CDR1 ENHRY and CDR2 SYGVKD. V gives up 2 bases and J gives up 2 bases, and the segment between their germline ends measures 12 bases. Library prep was done by multiplex PCR. TCRdb names Illumina HiSeq 4000 as the instrument used. TCR beta libraries were built with iRepertoire HTBI primers and Arm-PCR amplification of CDR3 regions. Gel purification was performed on PCR products prior to sequencing. For the original study's pipeline: Gene usage analysis of CDR3 amino acid clonotypes used the 60 to 80 TRBV and 14 to 15 TRBJ segments found across samples. COPE and FqMerger were used to merge the filtered high-quality paired reads into contigs. BLAST was used to align contigs to the IMGT TRBV, TRBD and TRBJ reference genes, and CDR3 was defined following IMGT. Clonotypes above 0.1% frequency were classified as highly expanded clones. Repertoire diversity was measured by Shannon entropy, and V-J evenness by the Gini coefficient. Public clonotypes were defined as clonotypes shared by more than one individual. TCRdb took the public reads, trimmed them with fastp at Q25, ran MiXCR for clone calling and kept in-frame beta chains. CDR3 protein sequences are deduplicated, and each keeps its most common genes and DNA. The V and J calls follow TCRdb's processing rather than the paper's. Across this sample there are roughly 500,000 distinct CDR3 sequences, with roughly a fifth seen only once. The top ten clonotypes cover less than 9% of the sample.

The time point label on this specimen signifies: persistent/refractory GD, antithyroid drugs over 5 years with positive TRAb. For both TCR sequencing and RNA sequencing, RNA was extracted from PBMCs using TRIzol. Graves' disease was diagnosed according to American Thyroid Association guidelines. Patients for the study were recruited at an endocrinology department in Xi'an, China. Each patient gave roughly 10 milliliters of peripheral blood, collected in an EDTA anticoagulant tube. PBMCs were isolated by Ficoll Paque Plus density gradient separation without further T cell sorting. An Agilent 2100 Bioanalyzer and agarose gel were used to check RNA quality, while a NanoDrop 2000 measured RNA concentration.

This TCR derives from a female donor with Graves disease. This chain is built from TRBV10-3 and TRBJ2-2; 6 matching bases give a weak D call of TRBD2. Sequenced material: peripheral blood mononuclear cells (PBMCs), taken when the disease was refractory, from a patient treated with antithyroid drugs. The CDR3 protein sequence reads: CAISETGVANTGELFF. The DNA is as follows: TGTGCCATCAGTGAGACGGGGGTCGCAAACACCGGGGAGCTGTTTTTT.